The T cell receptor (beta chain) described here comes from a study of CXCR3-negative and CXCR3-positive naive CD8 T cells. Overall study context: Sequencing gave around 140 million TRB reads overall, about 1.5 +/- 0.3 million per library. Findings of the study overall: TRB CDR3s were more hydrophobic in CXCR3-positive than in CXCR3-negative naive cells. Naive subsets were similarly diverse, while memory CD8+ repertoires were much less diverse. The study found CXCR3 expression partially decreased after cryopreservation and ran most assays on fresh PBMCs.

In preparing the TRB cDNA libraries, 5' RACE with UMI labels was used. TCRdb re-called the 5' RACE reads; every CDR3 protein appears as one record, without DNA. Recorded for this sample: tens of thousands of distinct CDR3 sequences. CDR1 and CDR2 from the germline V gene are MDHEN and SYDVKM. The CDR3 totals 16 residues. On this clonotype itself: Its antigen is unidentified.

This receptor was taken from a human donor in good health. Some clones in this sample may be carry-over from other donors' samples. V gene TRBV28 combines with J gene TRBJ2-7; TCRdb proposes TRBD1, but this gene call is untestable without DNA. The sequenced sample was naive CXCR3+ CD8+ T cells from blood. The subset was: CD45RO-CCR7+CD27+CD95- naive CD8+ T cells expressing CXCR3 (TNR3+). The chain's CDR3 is CASSYPVQGPSYEQYF.